This T cell receptor beta chain was documented in a study of cytomegalovirus exposure and HLA in healthy donors. Study-level findings and limits: In a later analysis, HLA-associated beta chains showed higher expansion and lower generation probabilities than comparable chains. 16,951 TCR beta sequences were associated with HLA alleles at 0.05 false discovery rate in a later analysis. Follow-up analysis found HLA locus-dependent TCR association rates, highest for DRB1 and lowest for HLA-C. Usually a TCR sequence was rare, but some public TCRs were found in many donors.

PCR primers comprised 60 Vbeta and 13 Jbeta primers. The method was immunoSEQ multiplex PCR; TCRdb's version includes in-frame clones alone and lacks a portion of them. The repertoire holds 120,000 or so clones, with 17% as singletons. The CDR3 totals 17 residues. The V end lost 4 bases, the J end lost 2 bases, and 15 bases lay between the germline ends. Germline lookup yields CDR1 MGHDK and CDR2 SYGVNS. Comments on this clone: Its antigen is currently unknown.

The genes are TRBV25-1 and TRBJ2-6, with D possibly being TRBD1 (6 bases). This clonotype originated in a female donor in good health and CMV-seropositive. Sample: PBMCs. The CDR3 reads CASSGETGGPGANVLTF. In nucleotides, the CDR3 is TGTGCCAGCAGTGGAGAGACAGGAGGACCTGGGGCCAACGTCCTGACTTTC. Full variable domain (outside the CDR3, taken from reference TRBV25-1 and TRBJ2-6): EADIYQTPRYLVIGTGKKITLECSQTMGHDKMYWYQQDPGMELHLIHYSYGVNSTEKGDLSSESTVSRIRTEHFPLTLESARPSHTSQYLCASSGETGGPGANVLTFGAGSRLTVL.